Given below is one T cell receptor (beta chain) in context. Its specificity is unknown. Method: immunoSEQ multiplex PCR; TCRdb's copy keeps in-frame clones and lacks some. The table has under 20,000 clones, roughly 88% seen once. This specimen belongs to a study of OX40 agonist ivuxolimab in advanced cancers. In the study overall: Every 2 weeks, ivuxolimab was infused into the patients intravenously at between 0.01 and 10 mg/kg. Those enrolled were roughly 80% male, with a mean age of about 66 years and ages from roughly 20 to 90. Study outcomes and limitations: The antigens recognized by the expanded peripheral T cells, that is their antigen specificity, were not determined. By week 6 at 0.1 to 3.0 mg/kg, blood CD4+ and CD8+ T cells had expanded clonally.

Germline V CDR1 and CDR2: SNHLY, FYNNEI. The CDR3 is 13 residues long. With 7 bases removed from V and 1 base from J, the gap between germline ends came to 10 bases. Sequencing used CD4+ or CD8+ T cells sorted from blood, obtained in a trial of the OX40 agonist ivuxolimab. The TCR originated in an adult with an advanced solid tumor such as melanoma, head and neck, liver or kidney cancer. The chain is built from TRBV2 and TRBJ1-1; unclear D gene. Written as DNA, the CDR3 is TGTGCCAGCATTCTTTGGCAGAACACTGAAGCTTTCTTT. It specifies CASILWQNTEAFF.